This TCR beta chain was identified in a study of T cells after yellow fever vaccination. Study-level information: With SMART-Seq v4 Ultra Low Input, the fractions containing low cell numbers were prepared.

General observations from the study: In post-booster samples, most primary-vaccination clones reappeared (around 95% CD4, 70% to 90% CD8). The secondary response showed a weaker magnitude and a faster peak, day 5 versus 15.

Template switching by 5'RACE produced TCR cDNA, adding a universal primer site and UMIs. A single record per CDR3 protein comes from TCRdb applying MiXCR to the 5' RACE reads. The table has around 250,000 distinct CDR3 sequences, 6.9% seen once; the top ten hold more than 0.8%. About this clonotype itself: Its antigen is undetermined.

This specimen consisted of CD4+ T cells sorted from PBMCs, obtained 15 days after the yellow fever booster vaccination. The TCR comes from a man between 25 and 39 years old who received the YFV17D yellow fever vaccine.

CDR3 DNA: TGCAGTGCTAGAGCGGTCCAAGTTACCCACTACGAGCAGTACTTC. Protein sequence: CSARAVQVTHYEQYF. V is TRBV20-1 and J is TRBJ2-7; D is unclear. CDR3 size: 15 residues. CDR1 is DFQATT, CDR2 SNEGSKA, per germline (reference sequence). V lost 1 base to trimming and J lost 3 bases, with 16 bases between them.